The present entry profiles one T cell receptor (beta chain) with its context. The antigen remains undetermined. MiXCR, run by TCRdb on the 5' RACE reads, gives a single entry per CDR3 protein. The sample includes approximately 300,000 distinct CDR3 sequences, 8.7% of them seen just once. This record belongs to a study of T cells after yellow fever vaccination. The wider study: When fractions had low cell numbers, they were prepared with SMART-Seq v4 Ultra Low Input.

The J segment lost 2 bases and the V segment lost 6 bases, leaving 11 bases of the junction unmatched. The CDR3 sequence is 19 residues long. Germline values: CDR1 SNHLY, CDR2 FYNNEI. General observations from the study: Bulk-population clonotypes that are abundant could appear as contaminants in FACS-sorted repertoires. Though it reached lower strength, the secondary response hit its peak faster, day 5 versus 15. The CD4 compartment and the CD8 compartment contained a small share of clonotypes in common.

This TCR was sampled from a man aged 18 to 30 who received the YFV17D yellow fever vaccine. The V gene is TRBV2, the J gene TRBJ2-3; 16 positions match TRBD2. The specimen was PBMCs, collected on the day of the first yellow fever vaccination. The CDR3 DNA reads TGTGCCAGCAGGAAGGGGACTAGCGGGGGGGTCAAATTCACAGATACGCAGTATTTT. Protein: CASRKGTSGGVKFTDTQYF.